This T cell receptor beta chain is drawn from a study of T cell responses to AZD1222 COVID-19 vaccine. Study conclusions and caveats: A reported finding is that nearly half of spike-specific TCRs target unmutated variant regions. Donors were mostly white British, more females; clonal diversity possibly underestimated. Repertoires were obtained only post-peak T cell response.

Comment on this clone: Its antigen is currently unknown.

The data were produced by immunoSEQ multiplex PCR, yet TCRdb's version contains in-frame clones alone and is incomplete. Among approximately 82,000 clones listed, more than 90% were seen once. CDR3 length: 15 residues. Germline V gives CDR1 WSHSY, CDR2 SAAADI. V was cut by 6 bases and J by 2 bases, with 15 bases left in between. J is TRBJ2-3 and V is TRBV10-2; D is ambiguous. The TCR comes from an adult in good health. The specimen comprised peripheral blood, sampled on day 0 of AZD1222 vaccination. The CDR3 DNA follows: TGCGCCAGCAGAGCCCCCGGTTTAACCACAGATACGCAGTATTTT. This encodes CASRAPGLTTDTQYF.